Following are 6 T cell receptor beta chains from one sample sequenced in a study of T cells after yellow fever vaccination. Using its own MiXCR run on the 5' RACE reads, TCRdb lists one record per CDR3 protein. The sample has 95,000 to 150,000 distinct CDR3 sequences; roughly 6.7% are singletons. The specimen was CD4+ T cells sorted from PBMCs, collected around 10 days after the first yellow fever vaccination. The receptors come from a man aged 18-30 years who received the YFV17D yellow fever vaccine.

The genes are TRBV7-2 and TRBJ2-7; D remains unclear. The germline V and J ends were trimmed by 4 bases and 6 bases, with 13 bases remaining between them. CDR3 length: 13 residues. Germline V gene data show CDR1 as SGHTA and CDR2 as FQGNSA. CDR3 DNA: TGTGCCAGCAGCTGGGGTCCCGACCCCGAGCAGTACTTC. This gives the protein CASSWGPDPEQYF.

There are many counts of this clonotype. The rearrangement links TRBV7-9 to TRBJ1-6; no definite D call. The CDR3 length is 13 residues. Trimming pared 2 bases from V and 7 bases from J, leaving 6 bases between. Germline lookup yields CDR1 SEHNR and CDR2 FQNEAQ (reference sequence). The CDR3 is CASSLLGNSPLHF. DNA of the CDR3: TGTGCCAGCAGCTTATTGGGGAATTCACCCCTCCACTTT.

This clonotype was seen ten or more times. This chain's CDR3 is CASRREGNSPLHF. CDR3 in DNA: TGTGCCAGCAGGAGAGAGGGGAATTCACCCCTCCACTTT. The chain employs TRBV28 and TRBJ1-6, with a possible D match to TRBD1 (5 bases). Trimming removed 6 bases from V and 7 bases from J, with 10 bases in between. The CDR3 sequence is 13 residues long. Germline lookup yields CDR1 MDHEN and CDR2 SYDVKM.

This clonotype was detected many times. In nucleotides, the CDR3 is TGCGCCAGCAGCTTGGAGGGGGCAGGAAACGAGCAGTACGTC. It translates to CASSLEGAGNEQYV. The V gene is TRBV5-1, the J gene TRBJ2-7; 7 positions agree with TRBD1. V gave up 0 bases and J gave up 5 bases; unmatched junction bases: 5. The CDR3 totals 14 residues. Germline-derived CDR1 and CDR2 are SGHRS and YFSETQ.

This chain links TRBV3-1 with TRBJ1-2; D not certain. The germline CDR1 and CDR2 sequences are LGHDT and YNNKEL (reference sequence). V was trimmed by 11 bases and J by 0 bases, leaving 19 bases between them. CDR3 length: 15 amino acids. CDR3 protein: CASCRGEASNYGYTF. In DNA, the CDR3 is TGTGCCTCCTGCCGCGGTGAGGCGTCTAACTATGGCTACACCTTC.

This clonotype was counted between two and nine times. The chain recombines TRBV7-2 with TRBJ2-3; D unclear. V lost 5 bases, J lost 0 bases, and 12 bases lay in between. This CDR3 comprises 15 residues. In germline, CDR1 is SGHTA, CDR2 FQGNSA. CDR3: CASSRSYLSTDTQYF. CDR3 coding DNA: TGTGCCAGCAGCCGAAGTTACTTAAGCACAGATACGCAGTATTTT.